This T cell receptor (beta chain) was observed in a study of cytomegalovirus exposure and HLA in healthy donors. Overall study results and limits: Common viral pathogens (according to a later analysis) appeared linked to several of the most significant clusters.

Donors had nominal health at sampling but likely had unrecorded immune exposures. The PCR contained 60 Vbeta and 13 Jbeta primers. TCRdb keeps only in-frame clones here, not all; method: immunoSEQ multiplex PCR. The sample carries hundreds of thousands of clones, more than 60% recorded once. In the case of this clone: The antigen remains unidentified.

The CDR3 length is 14 residues. Germline lookup yields CDR1 SGHTA and CDR2 FQGNSA. The ends were cut back, 7 bases at V and 5 bases at J, with 18 bases in the middle. This TCR was sampled from a man in his forties in good health and CMV-seronegative. The sample consisted of PBMCs. V is TRBV7-2 and J is TRBJ2-7; D not certain. CDR3 residues: CASNLLVGRNEQYF. As DNA, the CDR3 is TGTGCCAGCAACCTCCTAGTTGGAAGGAACGAGCAGTACTTC.